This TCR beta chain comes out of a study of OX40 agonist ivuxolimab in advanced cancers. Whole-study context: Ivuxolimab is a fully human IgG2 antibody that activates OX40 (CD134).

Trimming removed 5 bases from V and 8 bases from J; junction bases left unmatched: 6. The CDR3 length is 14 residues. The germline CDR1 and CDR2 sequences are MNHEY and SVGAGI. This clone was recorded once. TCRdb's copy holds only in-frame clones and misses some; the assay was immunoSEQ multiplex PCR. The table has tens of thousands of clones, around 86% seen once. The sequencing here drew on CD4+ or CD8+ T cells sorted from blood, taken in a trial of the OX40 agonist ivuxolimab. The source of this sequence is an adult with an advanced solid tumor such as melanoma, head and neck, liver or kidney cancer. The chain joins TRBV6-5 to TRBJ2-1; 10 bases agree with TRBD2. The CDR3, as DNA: TGTGCCAGCAGTCCTAGCGGGAGAGGCGATGAGCAGTTCTTC. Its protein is CASSPSGRGDEQFF.